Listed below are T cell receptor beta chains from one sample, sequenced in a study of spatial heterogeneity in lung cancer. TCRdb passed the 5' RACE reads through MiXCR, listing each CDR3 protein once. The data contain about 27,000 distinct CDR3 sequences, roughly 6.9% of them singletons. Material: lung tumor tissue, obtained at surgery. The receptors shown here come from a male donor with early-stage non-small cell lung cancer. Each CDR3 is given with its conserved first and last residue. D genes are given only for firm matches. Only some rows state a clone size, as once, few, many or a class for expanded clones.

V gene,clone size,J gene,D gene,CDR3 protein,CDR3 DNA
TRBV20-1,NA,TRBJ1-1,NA,CSGKQFRDIEAFF,TGCAGTGGCAAACAGTTTCGGGACATTGAAGCTTTCTTT
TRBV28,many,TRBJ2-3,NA,CASSLGGQGRQDTQYF,TGTGCCAGCAGCCTGGGGGGACAAGGGAGGCAAGATACGCAGTATTTT
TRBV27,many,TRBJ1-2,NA,CASSLKGPTVNINYGYTF,TGTGCCAGCAGTTTAAAAGGTCCAACAGTCAACATTAACTATGGCTACACCTTC
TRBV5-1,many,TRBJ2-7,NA,CASSSQDYEQYF,TGCGCCAGCAGCAGTCAGGATTACGAGCAGTACTTC
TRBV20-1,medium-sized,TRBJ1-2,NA,CSARDQTNYGYTF,TGCAGTGCTAGAGATCAGACTAACTATGGCTACACCTTC
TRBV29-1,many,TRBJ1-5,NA,CSVGGNSNQPQHF,TGCAGCGTTGGGGGAAATAGCAATCAGCCCCAGCATTTT
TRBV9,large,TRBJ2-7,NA,CASSVGASSYEQYF,TGTGCCAGCAGCGTAGGCGCCAGCTCCTACGAGCAGTACTTC
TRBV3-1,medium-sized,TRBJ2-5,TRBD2,CASSQTRRGVLETQYF,TGTGCCAGCAGCCAAACGAGGCGGGGGGTACTGGAGACCCAGTACTTC
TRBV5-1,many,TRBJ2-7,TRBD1,CASSGTETPYEQYF,TGCGCCAGCAGCGGGACAGAAACCCCCTACGAGCAGTACTTC
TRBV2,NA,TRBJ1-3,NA,CASKRLLSSGNTIYF,TGTGCCAGCAAAAGACTTCTAAGCTCTGGAAACACCATATATTTT
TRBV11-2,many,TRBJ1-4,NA,CASSQRVMVNEKLFF,TGTGCCAGCAGCCAAAGGGTCATGGTTAATGAAAAACTGTTTTTT
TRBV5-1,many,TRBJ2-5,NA,CASGEETQYF,TGCGCCAGCGGGGAGGAGACCCAGTACTTC
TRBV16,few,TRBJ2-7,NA,CASSQGTVSYEQYF,TGTGCCAGCAGCCAAGGGACGGTTTCCTACGAGCAGTACTTC
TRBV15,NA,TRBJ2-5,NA,CATSRRAHQETQYF,TGTGCCACCAGCAGACGGGCGCACCAAGAGACCCAGTACTTC
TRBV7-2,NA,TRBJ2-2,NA,CASSLAGTGELFF,TGTGCCAGCAGCTTAGCGGGGACCGGGGAGCTGTTTTTT
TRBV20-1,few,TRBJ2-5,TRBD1,CSAPNRGREETQYF,TGCAGTGCTCCTAACAGGGGGCGGGAGGAGACCCAGTACTTC
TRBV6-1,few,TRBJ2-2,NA,CASTRTATGELFF,TGTGCCAGCACCCGAACTGCCACCGGGGAGCTGTTTTTT
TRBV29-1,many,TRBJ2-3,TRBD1,CSVEERGGADTQYF,TGCAGCGTTGAAGAACGAGGGGGCGCAGATACGCAGTATTTT
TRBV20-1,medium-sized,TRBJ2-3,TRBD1,CSAQPGQGGLDTQYF,TGCAGTGCACAACCGGGACAGGGAGGATTAGATACGCAGTATTTT
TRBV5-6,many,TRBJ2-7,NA,CASSSPPLHEQYF,TGTGCCAGCAGCTCCCCGCCACTCCACGAGCAGTACTTC
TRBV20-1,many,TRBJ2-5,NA,CSADVSTETQYF,TGCAGTGCTGACGTTAGCACGGAGACCCAGTACTTC
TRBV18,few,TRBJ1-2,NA,CASSPAENYGYTF,TGTGCCAGCTCACCAGCAGAAAACTATGGCTACACCTTC
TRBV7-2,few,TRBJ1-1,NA,CANSFLASNTEAFF,TGTGCCAACAGCTTTTTGGCGTCAAACACTGAAGCTTTCTTT
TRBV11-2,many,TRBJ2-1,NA,CASSLMATYNEQFF,TGTGCCAGCAGCTTAATGGCTACCTACAATGAGCAGTTCTTC
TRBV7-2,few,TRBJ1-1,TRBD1,CASSPQTGINTEAFF,TGTGCCAGCAGCCCTCAGACAGGGATAAACACTGAAGCTTTCTTT
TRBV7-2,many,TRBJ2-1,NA,CASSLSGKQFF,TGTGCCAGCAGCTTATCAGGCAAGCAGTTCTTC
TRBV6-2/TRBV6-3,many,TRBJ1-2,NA,CASREQGANNYGYTF,TGTGCCAGCCGCGAACAGGGAGCGAATAACTATGGCTACACCTTC
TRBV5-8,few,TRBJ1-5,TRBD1,CASSWTGSQPQHF,TGTGCCAGCAGCTGGACAGGGAGTCAGCCCCAGCATTTT
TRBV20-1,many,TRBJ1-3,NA,CSARGSSFGGWDSGNTIYF,TGCAGTGCTAGAGGTTCCTCCTTCGGCGGGTGGGACTCTGGAAACACCATATATTTT
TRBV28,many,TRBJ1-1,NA,CAAEGTLDTEAFF,TGTGCCGCCGAGGGCACCTTAGACACTGAAGCTTTCTTT
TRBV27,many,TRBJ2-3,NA,CASSPENTQYF,TGTGCCAGCAGCCCGGAGAATACGCAGTATTTT
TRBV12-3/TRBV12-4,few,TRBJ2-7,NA,CASSFVQGEQYF,TGTGCCAGCAGTTTTGTACAGGGCGAGCAGTACTTC
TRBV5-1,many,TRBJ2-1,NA,CASSLAPLNEQFF,TGCGCCAGCAGCTTGGCCCCCCTCAATGAGCAGTTCTTC
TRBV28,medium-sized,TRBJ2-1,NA,CASSLDYNEQFF,TGTGCCAGCAGTTTAGATTACAATGAGCAGTTCTTC
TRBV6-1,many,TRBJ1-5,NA,CASGVAFSNQPQHF,TGTGCCAGCGGGGTGGCCTTTAGCAATCAGCCCCAGCATTTT
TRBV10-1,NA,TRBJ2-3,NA,CASRDSTDTQYF,TGCGCCAGCAGGGACAGCACAGATACGCAGTATTTT